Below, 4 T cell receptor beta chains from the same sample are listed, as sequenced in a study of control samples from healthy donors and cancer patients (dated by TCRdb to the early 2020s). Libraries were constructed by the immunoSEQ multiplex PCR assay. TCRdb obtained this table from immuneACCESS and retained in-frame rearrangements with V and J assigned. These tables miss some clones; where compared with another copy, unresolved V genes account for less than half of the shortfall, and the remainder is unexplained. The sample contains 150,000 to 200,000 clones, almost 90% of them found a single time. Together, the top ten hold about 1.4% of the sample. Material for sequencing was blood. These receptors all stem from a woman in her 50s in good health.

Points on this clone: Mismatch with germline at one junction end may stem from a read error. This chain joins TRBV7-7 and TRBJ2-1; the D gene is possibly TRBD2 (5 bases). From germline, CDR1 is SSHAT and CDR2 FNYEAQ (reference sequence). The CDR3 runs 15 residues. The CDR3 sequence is CASSLALGFYNEQFF. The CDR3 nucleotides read TGTGCTAGCAGCTTAGCACTAGGATTTTACAATGAGCAGTTCTTC.

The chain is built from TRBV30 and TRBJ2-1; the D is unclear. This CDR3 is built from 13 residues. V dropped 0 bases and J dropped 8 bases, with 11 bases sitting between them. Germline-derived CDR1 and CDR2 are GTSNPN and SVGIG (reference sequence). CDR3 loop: CAWSVNQVDEQFF. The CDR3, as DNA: TGTGCCTGGAGTGTAAACCAGGTAGATGAGCAGTTCTTC. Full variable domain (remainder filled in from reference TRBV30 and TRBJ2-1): SQTIHQWPATLVQPVGSPLSLECTVEGTSNPNLYWYRQAAGRGLQLLFYSVGIGQISSEVPQNLSASRPQDRQFILSSKKLLLSDSGFYLCAWSVNQVDEQFFGPGTRLTVL.

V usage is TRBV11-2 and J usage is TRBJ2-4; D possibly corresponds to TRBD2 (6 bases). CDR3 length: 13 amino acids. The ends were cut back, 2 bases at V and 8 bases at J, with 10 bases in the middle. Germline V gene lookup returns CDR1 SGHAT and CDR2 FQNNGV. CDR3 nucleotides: TGTGCCAGCAGCTTACCGGGAGTGGACATTCAGTACTTC. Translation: CASSLPGVDIQYF.

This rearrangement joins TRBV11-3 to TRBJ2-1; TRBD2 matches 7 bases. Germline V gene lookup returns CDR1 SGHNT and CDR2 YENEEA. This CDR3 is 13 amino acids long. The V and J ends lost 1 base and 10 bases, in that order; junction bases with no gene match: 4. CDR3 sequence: CASSLGTSEEQFF. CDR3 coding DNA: TGTGCCAGCAGCTTAGGTACTAGCGAAGAGCAGTTCTTC.